This T cell receptor (beta chain) was sequenced for a study of PD-1 blockade in mismatch repair-deficient tumors (TCRdb year 2017). Background on the whole study: Between late 2013 and 2016, the trial enrolled some 91 consecutive patients with about twelve mismatch repair-deficient cancer types, every one of whom had been previously treated and was progressing. Deep sequencing of TCR CDR3 regions was used to track tumor-associated T cell clones in peripheral blood of patients responding to PD-1 blockade. Study-level results and caveats: After pembrolizumab, tumor-resident clones, which were often undetectable in blood before treatment, expanded rapidly and then contracted, generally ahead of radiologic responses.

Worth noting for this clone: Which antigen it targets is not known. It has no much larger one-base neighbor in the sample; base qualities were not kept.

For each enrolled patient, mismatch repair deficiency was established using either polymerase chain reaction or immunohistochemistry. TCR sequencing was carried out for three patients who responded to pembrolizumab therapy. The phase II trial prospectively evaluated PD-1 blockade with pembrolizumab in advanced mismatch repair-deficient cancers, independent of tissue of origin. Serial peripheral blood T cell samples were collected before and at multiple times after starting PD-1 blockade. Blood sampling times were reported as weeks after the first pembrolizumab dose. Libraries came from the immunoSEQ multiplex PCR assay. TCRdb carries this immuneACCESS record with in-frame sequences only. Its versions omit some clonotypes, under half of them owing to an unresolved V gene in the studies checked, with the rest unexplained. Recorded for this sample are under 20,000 clones; roughly 84% of them occurred a single time. The top ten constitute nearly 3.5% of the sample.

The clonotype comes from an adult with mismatch repair-deficient cancer. Source: PBMCs, taken 4 weeks after starting pembrolizumab.

The CDR3: CASSEAWERQYF. The DNA reads as follows: TGTGCCAGCAGTGAAGCATGGGAGAGGCAGTATTTT. The rearrangement joined TRBV6-1 to TRBJ2-3, with TRBD2 tentatively as D gene (5 bases match). V loses 0 bases of germline sequence and J loses 11 bases, and the interval between the two ends is 9 bases. Based on the germline V gene, the CDR1 and CDR2 sequences are MNHNS and SASEGT. Reading from cysteine to phenylalanine, the CDR3 counts 12 amino acids. Only the CDR3 part of the read is kept: 36 bases, read in frame from the first base.